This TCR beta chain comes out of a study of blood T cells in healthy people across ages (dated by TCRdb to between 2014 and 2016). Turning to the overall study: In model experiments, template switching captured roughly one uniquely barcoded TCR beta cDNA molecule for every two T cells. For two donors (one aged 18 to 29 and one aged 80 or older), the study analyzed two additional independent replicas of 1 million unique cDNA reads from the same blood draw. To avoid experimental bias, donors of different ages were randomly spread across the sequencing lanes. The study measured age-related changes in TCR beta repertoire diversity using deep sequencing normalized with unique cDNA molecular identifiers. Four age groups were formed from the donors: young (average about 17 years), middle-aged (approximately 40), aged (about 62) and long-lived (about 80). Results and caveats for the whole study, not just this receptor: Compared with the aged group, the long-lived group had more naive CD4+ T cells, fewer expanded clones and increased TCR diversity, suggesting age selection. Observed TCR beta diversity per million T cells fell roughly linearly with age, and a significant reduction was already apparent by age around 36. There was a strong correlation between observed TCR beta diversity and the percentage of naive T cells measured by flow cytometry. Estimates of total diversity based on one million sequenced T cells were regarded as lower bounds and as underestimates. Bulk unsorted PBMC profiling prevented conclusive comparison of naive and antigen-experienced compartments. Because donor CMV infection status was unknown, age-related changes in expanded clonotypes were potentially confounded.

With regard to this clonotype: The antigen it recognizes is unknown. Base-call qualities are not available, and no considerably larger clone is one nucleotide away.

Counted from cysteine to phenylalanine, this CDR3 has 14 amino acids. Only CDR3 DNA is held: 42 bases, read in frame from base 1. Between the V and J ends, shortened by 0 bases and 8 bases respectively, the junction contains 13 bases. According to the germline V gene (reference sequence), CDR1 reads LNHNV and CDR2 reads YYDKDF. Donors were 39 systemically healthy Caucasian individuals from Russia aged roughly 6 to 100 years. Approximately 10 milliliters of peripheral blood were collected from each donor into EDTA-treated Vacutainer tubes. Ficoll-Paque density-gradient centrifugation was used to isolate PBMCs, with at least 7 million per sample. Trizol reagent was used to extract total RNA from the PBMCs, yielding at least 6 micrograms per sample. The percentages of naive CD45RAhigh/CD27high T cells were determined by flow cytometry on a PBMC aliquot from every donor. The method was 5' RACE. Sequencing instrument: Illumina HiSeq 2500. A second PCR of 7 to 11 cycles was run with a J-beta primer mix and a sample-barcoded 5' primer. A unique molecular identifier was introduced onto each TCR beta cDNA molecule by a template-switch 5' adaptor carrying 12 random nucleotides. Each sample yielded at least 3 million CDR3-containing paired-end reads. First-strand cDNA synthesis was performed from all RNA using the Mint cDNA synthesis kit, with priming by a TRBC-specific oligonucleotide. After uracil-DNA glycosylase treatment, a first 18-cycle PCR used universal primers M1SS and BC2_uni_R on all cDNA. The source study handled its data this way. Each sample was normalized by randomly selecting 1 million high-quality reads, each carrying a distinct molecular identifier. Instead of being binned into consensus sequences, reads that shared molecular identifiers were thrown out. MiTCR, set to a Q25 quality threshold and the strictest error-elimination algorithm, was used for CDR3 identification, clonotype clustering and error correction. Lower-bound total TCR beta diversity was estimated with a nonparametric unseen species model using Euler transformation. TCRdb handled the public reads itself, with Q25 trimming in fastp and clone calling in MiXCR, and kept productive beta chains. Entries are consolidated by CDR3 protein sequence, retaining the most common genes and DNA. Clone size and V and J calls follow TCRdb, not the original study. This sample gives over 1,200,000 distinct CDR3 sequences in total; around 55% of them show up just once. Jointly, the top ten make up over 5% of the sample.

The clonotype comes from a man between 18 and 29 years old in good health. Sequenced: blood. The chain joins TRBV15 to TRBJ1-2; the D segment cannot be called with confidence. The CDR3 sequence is CATSRDSSQHGYTF. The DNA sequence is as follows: TGTGCCACCAGCAGAGACAGTTCCCAGCACGGCTACACCTTC.